The rows below give T cell receptor beta chains drawn from one sample of a study of CD8+ T cells in alopecia areata. Profiling relied on immunoSEQ multiplex PCR, and the TCRdb table lists in-frame clones only, not all of them. The sample holds roughly 150,000 clones; about three fifths are singletons and the top ten take 5% to 7%. The sequencing used CD4+ T cells sorted from blood, collected at week 0. These receptors were collected from a human donor with alopecia areata. CDR3s include the opening cysteine and the closing phenylalanine or tryptophan. Fields, in order: D gene, V gene, clone size, J gene, CDR3 DNA, CDR3 protein. The D gene is left open where the match is weak. Only part of the rows carry a size: once, few, many, or a class if the clone is expanded.

NA	TRBV2	NA	TRBJ2-2	TGTGCCAGCAGTGGGGGGACCCTGAACACCGGGGAGCTGTTTTTT	CASSGGTLNTGELFF
NA	TRBV7-9	few	TRBJ1-1	TGTGCCAGCAGCTCACCGAGGACTGAAGCTTTCTTT	CASSSPRTEAFF
NA	TRBV2	few	TRBJ2-2	TGTGCCAGTTCATGGGGGGAAGTAAACACCGGGGAGCTGTTTTTT	CASSWGEVNTGELFF
TRBD2	TRBV4-3	NA	TRBJ2-3	TGCGCCAGCAGCCAAAAGGGACTAGCGGGGGTCACAGATACGCAGTATTTT	CASSQKGLAGVTDTQYF
NA	TRBV5-1	NA	TRBJ1-3	TGCGCCAGCAGCGACGGGACACTTGGAAACACCATATATTTT	CASSDGTLGNTIYF
NA	TRBV7-2	NA	TRBJ2-5	TGTGCCAGCAGCTTACGGACCCGGGGAGAGACCCAGTACTTC	CASSLRTRGETQYF
NA	TRBV4-1	NA	TRBJ1-6	TGCGCCAGCAGCCAAGGAATGCAGGGGAACTCACCCCTCCACTTT	CASSQGMQGNSPLHF
NA	TRBV7-6	few	TRBJ2-3	TGTGCCAGCAGCTTAGGCCTTGGTACAGATACGCAGTATTTT	CASSLGLGTDTQYF
NA	TRBV18	NA	TRBJ2-3	TGTGCCAGCTCACCAGCTGGGATGGTGCAGTATTTT	CASSPAGMVQYF
NA	TRBV5-1	NA	TRBJ2-5	TGCGCCAGCAGCTTGGTGAGAGAGACCCAGTACTTC	CASSLVRETQYF
TRBD2	TRBV4-1	few	TRBJ2-2	TGCGCCAGCAGCACCGGTAGACTAGCGGTAACCGGGGAGCTGTTTTTT	CASSTGRLAVTGELFF
NA	TRBV4-3	NA	TRBJ1-4	TGCGCCAGCAGCCAAGAGCCTTGGCCTCGGAGTGCAACTAATGAAAAACTGTTTTTT	CASSQEPWPRSATNEKLFF
NA	TRBV9	NA	TRBJ2-4	TGTGCCAGCAGCGTAGATGGGGGCAAAAACATTCAGTACTTC	CASSVDGGKNIQYF
TRBD1	TRBV5-4	NA	TRBJ2-3	TGTGCCAGCAGCGGGACAGCTAACACAGATACGCAGTATTTT	CASSGTANTDTQYF
TRBD1	TRBV6-5	few	TRBJ1-2	TGTGCCAGCAGCCCGACAGGGAGCTATGGCTACACCTTC	CASSPTGSYGYTF
TRBD1	TRBV29-1	once	TRBJ1-2	TGCAGCGTTAAGGACAGGGGATCCTATGGCTACACCTTC	CSVKDRGSYGYTF
NA	TRBV20-1	few	TRBJ1-2	TGCAGTGCTAGCAGCCTCATAGGCTACACCTTC	CSASSLIGYTF
NA	TRBV18	once	TRBJ1-1	TGTGCCAGCTCACCAATTTCGGGGGGCACTGAAGCTTTCTTT	CASSPISGGTEAFF
TRBD1	TRBV29-1	once	TRBJ2-2	TGCAGCGTTGTGGGTCTTGGGACAGGGCTTTCGGCCGGGGAGCTGTTTTTT	CSVVGLGTGLSAGELFF
NA	TRBV10-3	NA	TRBJ1-2	TGTGCCATCAGTGGAGACAGCATCTATGGCTACACCTTC	CAISGDSIYGYTF
NA	TRBV7-2	NA	TRBJ2-5	TGTGCCAGCAGTTTTACCGAGTCGGAGACCCAGTACTTC	CASSFTESETQYF
TRBD1	TRBV30	NA	TRBJ1-2	TGTGCCTGGAGTGCACAGGGGGTTAACTATGGCTACACCTTC	CAWSAQGVNYGYTF
NA	TRBV6-5	NA	TRBJ2-1	TGTGCCAACCGGGACACGGAGAATGAGCAGTTCTTC	CANRDTENEQFF
NA	TRBV5-1	NA	TRBJ2-7	TGCGCCAGCAGCTTGGAGGCGGGGAGCTCCTACGAGCAGTACTTC	CASSLEAGSSYEQYF
NA	TRBV7-2	NA	TRBJ2-1	TGTGCCAGCAGTTCAGCCCCGGGTACGACGTTGAATGAGCAGTTCTTC	CASSSAPGTTLNEQFF
TRBD1	TRBV2	NA	TRBJ2-1	TGTGCCAGCAGTGCGACAGGGGGTACCTACAATGAGCAGTTCTTC	CASSATGGTYNEQFF
TRBD2	TRBV5-6	NA	TRBJ2-5	TGTGCCAGCAGCTTGGCGGGACTACCATATGAGACCCAGTACTTC	CASSLAGLPYETQYF
TRBD2	TRBV5-4	NA	TRBJ2-1	TGTGCCAGCAGCGGGGGAGGGCTTTCCTACAATGAGCAGTTCTTC	CASSGGGLSYNEQFF
NA	TRBV4-2	many	TRBJ2-5	TGTGCCAGCAGCCAAGTGCACGACGCGGGGGAGACCCAGTACTTC	CASSQVHDAGETQYF
NA	TRBV19	few	TRBJ1-5	TGTGCCAGTAGTATTTGGGACCGGAATCAGCCCCAGCATTTT	CASSIWDRNQPQHF
NA	TRBV10-3	NA	TRBJ2-7	TGTGCCATCCGACTGGGGAGCTCCTACGAGCAGTACTTC	CAIRLGSSYEQYF
NA	TRBV29-1	few	TRBJ1-5	TGCAGCGTTGCAGGGCGGGGCAATCAGCCCCAGCATTTT	CSVAGRGNQPQHF
TRBD2	TRBV5-1	NA	TRBJ2-7	TGCGCCAGCAGCTTGGATTCGGTAGCGGGGAACGAGCAGTACTTC	CASSLDSVAGNEQYF
NA	TRBV29-1	NA	TRBJ1-1	TGCAGCGTTGAAGATAAGAGAATGAACACTGAAGCTTTCTTT	CSVEDKRMNTEAFF
NA	TRBV7-9	NA	TRBJ2-2	TGCGCCAGCAGCCGGGGGGCCACGAACACCGGGGAGCTGTTTTTT	CASSRGATNTGELFF
NA	TRBV5-1	few	TRBJ2-1	TGCGCCAGCAGCTTACGGCCGCTCCCCGATGGTGAGCAGTTCTTC	CASSLRPLPDGEQFF
NA	TRBV7-9	NA	TRBJ2-5	TGTGCCAGCAGCTTAGTAATGGAGACCCAGTACTTC	CASSLVMETQYF
NA	TRBV30	NA	TRBJ1-1	TGTGCCTGGAGTGTAGAGTGGGAGGGGAACACTGAAGCTTTCTTT	CAWSVEWEGNTEAFF
NA	TRBV5-1	once	TRBJ2-2	TGCGCCAGCAGCCGGACCCCGGGAGAAAGAACCGGGGAGCTGTTTTTT	CASSRTPGERTGELFF
NA	TRBV2	NA	TRBJ2-2	TGTGCCAGCAGGATAACAGGGTACAGCACCGGGGAGCTGTTTTTT	CASRITGYSTGELFF
NA	TRBV19	NA	TRBJ1-1	TGTGCCAGTAGTACCATCACTAGTACTTTCTTT	CASSTITSTFF
TRBD2	TRBV7-2	few	TRBJ2-5	TGTGCCAGCAGCTTAAGTAGCGGGGGGGTGGTGGAGACCCAGTACTTC	CASSLSSGGVVETQYF
NA	TRBV7-2	NA	TRBJ1-1	TGTGCCAGCAGCCCGCAGGGACGGCGGACTGAAGCTTTCTTT	CASSPQGRRTEAFF
NA	TRBV7-2	NA	TRBJ2-7	TGTGCCAGCAGCGGGGGCGTCGGGGAGCAGTACTTC	CASSGGVGEQYF
TRBD2	TRBV4-3	NA	TRBJ2-5	TGCGCCAGCAGCCGTAGCGGGGGGGAAGGGACCCAGTACTTC	CASSRSGGEGTQYF
NA	TRBV29-1	few	TRBJ1-2	TGCAGCGTACGCAGGTTTGGGGACTATGGCTACACCTTC	CSVRRFGDYGYTF
NA	TRBV7-2	NA	TRBJ2-5	TGTGCCAGCAGCCCCCGAAAAGAGACCCAGTACTTC	CASSPRKETQYF
TRBD1	TRBV4-1	once	TRBJ1-6	TGCGCCAGCAGCCAAGCAGGGGGTAATTCACCCCTCCACTTT	CASSQAGGNSPLHF
NA	TRBV4-1	NA	TRBJ1-1	TGCGCCAGCAGCCGAGAGACAGCAGTCACTGAAGCTTTCTTT	CASSRETAVTEAFF
NA	TRBV5-1	once	TRBJ2-5	TGCGCCAGCAGCCGGGACACCCAAGAGACCCAGTACTTC	CASSRDTQETQYF
NA	TRBV6-5	NA	TRBJ1-6	TGTGCCAGCAGTTACGGAGGCTGGGATTCACCCCTCCACTTT	CASSYGGWDSPLHF